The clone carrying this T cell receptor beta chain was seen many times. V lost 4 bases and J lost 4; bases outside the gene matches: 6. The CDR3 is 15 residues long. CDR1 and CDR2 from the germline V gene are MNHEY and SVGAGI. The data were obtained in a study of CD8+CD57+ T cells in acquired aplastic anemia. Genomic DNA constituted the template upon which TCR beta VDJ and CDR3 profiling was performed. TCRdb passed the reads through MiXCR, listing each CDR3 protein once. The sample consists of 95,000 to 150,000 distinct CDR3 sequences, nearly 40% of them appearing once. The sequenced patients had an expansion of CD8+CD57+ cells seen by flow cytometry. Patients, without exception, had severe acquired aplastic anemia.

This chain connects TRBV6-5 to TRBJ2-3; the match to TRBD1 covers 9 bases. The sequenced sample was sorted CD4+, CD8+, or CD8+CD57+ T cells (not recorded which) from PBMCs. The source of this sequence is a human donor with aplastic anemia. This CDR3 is CASSLDRGSADTQYF. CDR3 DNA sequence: TGTGCCAGCAGTTTAGACAGGGGGAGCGCAGATACGCAGTATTTT.